Listed here are 4 T cell receptor beta chains from one sample, sequenced in a study of blood T cell repertoires in COVID-19. TCRdb's copy holds only in-frame clones and misses some; the assay was immunoSEQ multiplex PCR. The data show 180,000 or so clones, approximately 87% seen once. Input material: PBMCs or T cells enriched from blood (not recorded which). These receptor sequences come from a woman between 50 and 59 years old who had recovered from COVID-19.

The chain has TRBV27 and TRBJ2-5, with TRBD2 matching over 9 bases. The CDR3 is 17 residues long. With 6 bases clipped from V and 3 bases from J, the junction kept 14 bases outside the gene matches. Germline V gives CDR1 MNHEY, CDR2 SMNVEV (reference sequence). The CDR3 here is CASREYAGVAGEETQYF. CDR3 DNA sequence: TGTGCCAGCAGAGAATATGCGGGAGTAGCGGGGGAAGAGACCCAGTACTTC.

The chain carries TRBV2 and TRBJ2-2; D uncertain. Trimming removed 6 bases at V and 7 bases at J, with 15 bases between. This CDR3 spans 14 amino acids. The germline V gene encodes CDR1 SNHLY and CDR2 FYNNEI. CDR3 nucleotide sequence: TGTGCCAGCAGAGACTCCCCTTCGGTCGGGGAGCTGTTTTTT. It codes for CASRDSPSVGELFF.

This chain uses TRBV5-1 with TRBJ2-3; D may be TRBD1 (7 bases). The V gene lost 6 bases and the J gene lost 4 bases, with 15 bases spanning the gap. Germline loops: CDR1 SGHRS, CDR2 YFSETQ. The CDR3 extends over 14 amino acids. The CDR3 coding sequence is TGCGCCAGCACCCGCCAGGGGGGCCCAGATACGCAGTATTTT. Encoded protein: CASTRQGGPDTQYF. The whole variable domain, remainder taken from reference TRBV5-1 and TRBJ2-3, is KAGVTQTPRYLIKTRGQQVTLSCSPISGHRSVSWYQQTPGQGLQFLFEYFSETQRNKGNFPGRFSGRQFSNSRSEMNVSTLELGDSALYLCASTRQGGPDTQYFGPGTRLTVL.

The chain recombines TRBV7-2 with TRBJ1-4, with TRBD1 matching 12 bases. Unmatched junction bases numbered 4, after V lost 3 bases and J lost 8 bases. This CDR3 is built from 15 residues. The germline gives CDR1 SGHTA, CDR2 FQGNSA. The CDR3 DNA follows: TGTGCCAGCAGCTTTAGGGGGACAGGGGGCGAAAAACTGTTTTTT. Amino acids: CASSFRGTGGEKLFF.